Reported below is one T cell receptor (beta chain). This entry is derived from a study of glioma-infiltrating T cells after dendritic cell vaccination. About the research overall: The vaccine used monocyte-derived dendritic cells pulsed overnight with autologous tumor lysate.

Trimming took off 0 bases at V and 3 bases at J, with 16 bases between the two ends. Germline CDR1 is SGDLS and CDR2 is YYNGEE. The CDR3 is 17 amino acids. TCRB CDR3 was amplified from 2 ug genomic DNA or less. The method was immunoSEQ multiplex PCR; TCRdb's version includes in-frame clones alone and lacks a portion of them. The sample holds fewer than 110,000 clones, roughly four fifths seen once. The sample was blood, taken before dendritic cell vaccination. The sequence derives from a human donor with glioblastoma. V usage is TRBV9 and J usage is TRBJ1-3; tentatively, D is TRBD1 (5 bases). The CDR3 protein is CASSVDVGVGSGNTIYF. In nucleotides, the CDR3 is TGTGCCAGCAGCGTAGATGTAGGGGTGGGCAGTGGAAACACCATATATTTT.